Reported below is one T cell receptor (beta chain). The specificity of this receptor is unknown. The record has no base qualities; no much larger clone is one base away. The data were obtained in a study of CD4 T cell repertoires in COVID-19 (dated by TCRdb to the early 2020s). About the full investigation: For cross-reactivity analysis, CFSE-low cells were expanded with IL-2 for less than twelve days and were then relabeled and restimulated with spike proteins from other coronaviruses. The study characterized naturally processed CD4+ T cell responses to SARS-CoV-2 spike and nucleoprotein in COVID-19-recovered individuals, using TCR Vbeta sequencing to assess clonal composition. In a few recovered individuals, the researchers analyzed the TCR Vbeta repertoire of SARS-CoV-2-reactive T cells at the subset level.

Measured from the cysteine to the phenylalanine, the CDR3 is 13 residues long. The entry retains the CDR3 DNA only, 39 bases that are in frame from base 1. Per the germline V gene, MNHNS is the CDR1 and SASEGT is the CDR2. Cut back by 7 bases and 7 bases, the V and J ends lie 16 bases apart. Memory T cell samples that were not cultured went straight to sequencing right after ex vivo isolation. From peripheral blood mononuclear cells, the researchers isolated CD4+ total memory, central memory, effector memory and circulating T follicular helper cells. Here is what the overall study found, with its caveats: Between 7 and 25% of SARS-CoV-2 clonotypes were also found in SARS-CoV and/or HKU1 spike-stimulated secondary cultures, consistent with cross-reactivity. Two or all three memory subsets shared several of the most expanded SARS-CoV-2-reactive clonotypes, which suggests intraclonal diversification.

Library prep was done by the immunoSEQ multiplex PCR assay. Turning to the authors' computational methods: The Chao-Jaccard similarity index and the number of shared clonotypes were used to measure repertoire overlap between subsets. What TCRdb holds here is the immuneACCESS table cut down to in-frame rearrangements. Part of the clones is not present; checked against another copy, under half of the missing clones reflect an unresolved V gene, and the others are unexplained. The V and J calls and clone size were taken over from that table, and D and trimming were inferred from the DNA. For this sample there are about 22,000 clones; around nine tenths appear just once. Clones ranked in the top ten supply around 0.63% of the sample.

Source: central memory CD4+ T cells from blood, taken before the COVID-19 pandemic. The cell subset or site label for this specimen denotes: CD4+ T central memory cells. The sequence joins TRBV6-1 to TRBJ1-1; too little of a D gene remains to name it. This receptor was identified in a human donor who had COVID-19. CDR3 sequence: CASTRVSPLEAFF. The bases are TGTGCCAGCACCCGAGTCTCGCCACTTGAAGCTTTCTTT.